Below are 29 T cell receptor beta chains sequenced from a single sample in a study of T cell repertoires in cytomegalovirus infection. MiXCR, applied by TCRdb to the reads, yields one record per CDR3 protein. The table includes 150,000 to 200,000 distinct CDR3 sequences, nearly 9.5% detected once. Sequencing used PBMCs. Every receptor here comes from a human donor in good health (CMV status not recorded). Some clones in this sample may be carry-over from other donors' samples.

The gene calls are TRBV7-9 and TRBJ2-2; the D gene is possibly TRBD1 (6 bases). The germline V gene has CDR1 SEHNR and CDR2 FQNEAQ (reference sequence). Trimming took 5 bases from V and 6 from J, leaving 22 bases between them. This CDR3 is 17 amino acids long. CDR3 bases: TGTGCCAGCAGCCCAACCGGACAGTATTCGTACCCCGGGGAGCTGTTTTTT. This gives the protein CASSPTGQYSYPGELFF.

This clonotype has a handful of counts. The chain uses TRBV18 and TRBJ1-6, with D possibly being TRBD1 (5 bases). Germline V gene data show CDR1 as KGHSH and CDR2 as LQKENI. Trimming stripped 5 bases from V and 0 bases from J, with 17 bases between. This CDR3 comprises 18 residues. DNA for the CDR3: TGTGCCAGCTCAAGAGACAGTATAAAGATCTCCTATAATTCACCCCTCCACTTT. This translates into CASSRDSIKISYNSPLHF.

The V and J genes are TRBV5-1 and TRBJ2-7; 7 bases match TRBD2. The length of the CDR3 is 12 residues. Per germline, CDR1 SGHRS and CDR2 YFSETQ. V lost 7 bases to trimming and J lost 5 bases; unmatched junction nucleotides: 6. The CDR3 DNA sequence: TGCGCCAGCGCACTAGCGATGAACGAGCAGTACTTC. Amino acids: CASALAMNEQYF.

Many counts were recorded for this clonotype. J is TRBJ2-1 and V is TRBV7-2; 10 nucleotides match TRBD2. CDR1 SGHTA and CDR2 FQGNSA come from the germline V gene. V lost 6 bases and J lost 4; bases outside the gene matches: 6. CDR3 length: 15 residues. In DNA form, the CDR3 reads TGTGCCAGCAGACCCAGCGGGGGGGTTTACAATGAGCAGTTCTTC. Translated, it gives CASRPSGGVYNEQFF. The full variable domain, its missing parts supplied by reference TRBV7-2 and TRBJ2-1, is GAGVSQSPSNKVTEKGKDVELRCDPISGHTALYWYRQSLGQGLEFLIYFQGNSAPDKSGLPSDRFSAERTGGSVSTLTIQRTQQEDSAVYLCASRPSGGVYNEQFFGPGTRLTVL.

This clonotype was recorded many times. The rearrangement joins TRBV11-2 to TRBJ2-5, with no clear D. The CDR3 is made up of 13 amino acids. Trimming took 5 bases from V and 3 from J, leaving 10 bases between them. Germline lookup yields CDR1 SGHAT and CDR2 FQNNGV. CDR3: CASSPRQKETQYF. The CDR3 nucleotides read TGTGCCAGCAGCCCCCGGCAAAAAGAGACCCAGTACTTC.

In its sample, this clonotype was seen many times. V gene TRBV29-1 combines with J gene TRBJ1-2, with D perhaps matching TRBD1 (5 bases). V shed 3 bases and J shed 2 bases, with 10 bases lying between them. This CDR3 is 13 amino acids long. Germline lookup yields CDR1 SQVTM and CDR2 ANQGSEA. The CDR3 sequence: CSVDTGLNYGYTF. The CDR3, as DNA: TGCAGCGTTGATACAGGACTGAACTATGGCTACACCTTC.

In this sample, this clonotype turned up many times. The chain is built from TRBV12-3 or TRBV12-4 and TRBJ1-3, with no clear D. The CDR3 runs to 15 residues. The V gene lost 5 bases and the J gene lost 0 bases, with 11 bases spanning the gap. The CDR3 bases are TGTGCCAGCAGTCTAGGACTGAACTCTGGAAACACCATATATTTT. As protein: CASSLGLNSGNTIYF.

This clonotype has a count of ten or more. The chain is built from TRBV7-2 and TRBJ2-1; 9 bases match TRBD2. The CDR3 is 15 residues long. The junction had 10 bases not matched to a gene; V was cut back by 5 bases and J by 8 bases. Germline CDR1 reads SGHTA; CDR2 reads FQGNSA. Written as DNA, the CDR3 is TGTGCCAGCAGCGGCGGGACTAGCTTGGGGTATGAGCAGTTCTTC. Protein sequence: CASSGGTSLGYEQFF.

This clonotype came up a few times. This chain connects TRBV15 to TRBJ2-1; TRBD1 aligns across 7 bases. Looked up from germline, CDR1 is LNHNV and CDR2 is YYDKDF (reference sequence). The CDR3 contains 15 residues. After removal of 0 bases from V and 2 bases from J, the junction contained 1 base not matched to a gene. The CDR3 nucleotides read TGTGCCACCAGCAGAGAGGGACAGCCCTACAATGAGCAGTTCTTC. This codes for CATSREGQPYNEQFF.

This clonotype was found many times. The chain links TRBV9 to TRBJ2-2, with TRBD1 matching over 10 bases. Germline assignment: CDR1 SGDLS and CDR2 YYNGEE. V dropped 3 bases and J dropped 6; count of bases not matched to a gene: 11. The CDR3 has 17 residues. The CDR3 nucleotides are TGTGCCAGCAGCGCCAAACCGGGACAGGGGTACGCCGGGGAGCTGTTTTTT. It encodes CASSAKPGQGYAGELFF.

There are many counts of this clonotype. The J gene is TRBJ2-5, the V gene TRBV7-8; 10 nucleotides align to TRBD1. This CDR3 comprises 17 residues. With V trimmed by 3 bases and J by 5 bases, 12 bases remained unmatched. Germline values: CDR1 SGHVS, CDR2 FQNEAQ. The CDR3 coding sequence is TGTGCCAGCAGCTTGGGGACCCAGACAGGGGGCCGTGAGACCCAGTACTTC. Its protein product is CASSLGTQTGGRETQYF. Supplemented by reference TRBV7-8 and TRBJ2-5, the full variable domain reads GAGVSQSPRYKVAKRGQDVALRCDPISGHVSLFWYQQALGQGPEFLTYFQNEAQLDKSGLPSDRFFAERPEGSVSTLKIQRTQQEDSAVYLCASSLGTQTGGRETQYFGPGTRLLVL.

This clonotype was detected ten times or more. The genes are TRBV6-2 or TRBV6-3 and TRBJ2-1; weak D call: TRBD1 (5 bases). Germline V lookup: CDR1 MNHEY, CDR2 SVGEGT. The CDR3 has 15 residues. Trimming shortened V by 5 bases and J by 2 bases, and 13 bases separated the two germline ends. In DNA, the CDR3 is TGTGCCAGCAGTCGCGCGGCAGGGACCTACAATGAGCAGTTCTTC. It is translated as CASSRAAGTYNEQFF.

Only a few counts were recorded for this clonotype. The J gene is TRBJ2-5, the V gene TRBV6-2 or TRBV6-3; D is perhaps TRBD1 (5 bases). CDR1 MNHEY and CDR2 SVGEGT come from the germline V gene. Trimming stripped 2 bases from V and 10 bases from J, with 20 bases between. The CDR3 has 15 residues. CDR3 coding DNA: TGTGCCAGCAGTTACGGGTTGGGGCCCCACCCGGACCAGTACTTC. Its protein product is CASSYGLGPHPDQYF.

This clonotype has only a few counts. The V call is TRBV10-3, the J call TRBJ1-3, with TRBD1 matching over 11 bases. In germline, CDR1 is ENHRY, CDR2 SYGVKD. V lost 10 bases, J lost 2 bases, and 4 bases stayed unmatched. CDR3 length: 14 residues. This CDR3 reads CATRDRGTGNTIYF. CDR3 bases: TGTGCCACTCGGGACAGGGGGACTGGAAACACCATATATTTT.

The rearrangement links TRBV5-1 to TRBJ2-1, with unresolved D. The V end was cut by 1 base, the J end by 3 bases, with 8 bases between. The CDR3 is made up of 14 amino acids. CDR1 and CDR2 (germline): SGHRS, YFSETQ. This CDR3 is CASSLRVLYNEQFF. Here the CDR3 DNA reads TGCGCCAGCAGCTTGCGAGTCCTCTACAATGAGCAGTTCTTC. The full variable domain, with the rest looked up from reference TRBV5-1 and TRBJ2-1, is KAGVTQTPRYLIKTRGQQVTLSCSPISGHRSVSWYQQTPGQGLQFLFEYFSETQRNKGNFPGRFSGRQFSNSRSEMNVSTLELGDSALYLCASSLRVLYNEQFFGPGTRLTVL.

Many counts were recorded for this clonotype. V gene TRBV7-2 combines with J gene TRBJ2-2; 13 bases map to TRBD2. Germline V gene sequence: CDR1 SGHTA, CDR2 FQGNSA. V shed 1 base, J shed 5 bases, and the junction held 1 base outside the gene matches. CDR3 size: 16 residues. The chain's CDR3 is CASSLETSGRTGELFF. The CDR3 region has the DNA TGTGCCAGCAGCTTAGAGACTAGCGGGAGGACCGGGGAGCTGTTTTTT.

This clonotype was seen ten or more times. The genes are TRBV7-2 and TRBJ2-2, with TRBD2 matching 11 bases. The CDR3 extends over 19 amino acids. V dropped 2 bases and J dropped 2; count of bases not matched to a gene: 10. The germline V gene has CDR1 SGHTA and CDR2 FQGNSA. In nucleotides, the CDR3 is TGTGCCAGCAGCTTATTTCTAGCGGGAGGCTCGGCTAACACCGGGGAGCTGTTTTTT. Translating gives CASSLFLAGGSANTGELFF.

The DNA for the CDR3 is TGTGCCAGCATGCGCCAGGGGACCTTCGGGGCTTTCTTT. This sequence encodes CASMRQGTFGAFF. This sequence joins TRBV12-3 or TRBV12-4 and TRBJ1-1; possibly TRBD1 for D (6 bases). V was shortened by 7 bases and J by 11 bases, with 20 bases between the two germline ends. CDR3 size: 13 residues.

This clonotype came up many times. V gene TRBV4-3 combines with J gene TRBJ1-1; no clear D. Between the trimmed V and J ends, which lost 0 bases and 4 bases, there was a span of 12 bases. Germline V gene sequence: CDR1 LGHNA, CDR2 YSLEER. The CDR3 totals 15 residues. CDR3 sequence (DNA): TGCGCCAGCAGCCAAGATCTAGTCGGGTCCACTGAAGCTTTCTTT. Protein sequence: CASSQDLVGSTEAFF.

In its sample, this clonotype was seen many times. This chain links TRBV7-3 with TRBJ2-7; D is possibly TRBD2 (6 bases). Per the germline V gene, CDR1 is SGHTA and CDR2 is FQGTGA. V was cut by 5 bases and J by 0 bases, with 14 bases left in between. The CDR3 extends over 15 amino acids. CDR3 loop: CASSAGNGGSYEQYF. The CDR3, as DNA: TGTGCCAGCAGCGCCGGGAACGGGGGCTCCTACGAGCAGTACTTC.

At least ten counts were recorded for this clonotype. The chain has TRBV12-3 or TRBV12-4 and TRBJ1-1; the D gene is possibly TRBD1 (5 bases). This CDR3 region has 13 residues. Between the trimmed V and J ends, which lost 6 bases and 1 base, there was a span of 9 bases. The CDR3 DNA reads TGTGCCAGCAGAGAAACAGGGAACACTGAAGCTTTCTTT. Its protein is CASRETGNTEAFF.

The J gene is TRBJ1-1, the V gene TRBV7-9, with D possibly matching TRBD1 (6 bases). The CDR3 consists of 14 residues. V lost 5 bases to trimming and J lost 4 bases, with 14 bases between them. Germline V gene sequence: CDR1 SEHNR, CDR2 FQNEAQ (reference sequence). The chain's CDR3 is CASSEQGAVTEAFF. CDR3 nucleotide sequence: TGTGCCAGCAGCGAACAGGGAGCCGTCACTGAAGCTTTCTTT.

The rearrangement links TRBV20-1 to TRBJ2-2; D is unclear. The V gene lost 5 bases and the J gene lost 6 bases, with 10 bases spanning the gap. CDR3 length: 12 residues. Germline V gene lookup returns CDR1 DFQATT and CDR2 SNEGSKA (reference sequence). The CDR3 here is CSAGRWAGELFF. CDR3 coding DNA: TGCAGTGCTGGCAGATGGGCCGGGGAGCTGTTTTTT.

This clonotype was found a few times. The J gene is TRBJ2-1, the V gene TRBV30; 9 nucleotides agree with TRBD2. Germline lookup yields CDR1 GTSNPN and CDR2 SVGIG (reference sequence). Germline trimming cut 1 base from V and 2 bases from J; bases unmatched to any gene: 3. This CDR3 has 15 residues. Here the CDR3 reads CAWSDSGGTYNEQFF. The CDR3 region has the DNA TGTGCCTGGAGTGATAGCGGGGGTACCTACAATGAGCAGTTCTTC.

This clonotype was seen ten or more times. The chain recombines TRBV28 with TRBJ2-3, with D possibly TRBD2 on 7 matching bases. There are 15 residues in the CDR3. Trimming removed 2 bases at V and 5 bases at J, with 14 bases between. Germline V CDR1 and CDR2: MDHEN, SYDVKM. In nucleotides, the CDR3 is TGTGCCAGCAGTTTAATGTGGGGGGGCGGAGATACGCAGTATTTT. Protein sequence: CASSLMWGGGDTQYF. Looking up the rest from reference TRBV28 and TRBJ2-3 gives the full variable domain: DVKVTQSSRYLVKRTGEKVFLECVQDMDHENMFWYRQDPGLGLRLIYFSYDVKMKEKGDIPEGYSVSREKKERFSLILESASTNQTSMYLCASSLMWGGGDTQYFGPGTRLTVL.

The V gene is TRBV11-2, the J gene TRBJ2-2, with 8 bases aligning to TRBD1. The V and J ends lost 5 bases and 6 bases, in that order; junction bases with no gene match: 5. From germline, CDR1 is SGHAT and CDR2 FQNNGV. The CDR3 length is 14 residues. CDR3 amino acids: CASSTGGRPGELFF. The DNA of the CDR3 is TGTGCCAGCAGCACAGGGGGTAGGCCCGGGGAGCTGTTTTTT.

In this sample, this clonotype turned up many times. The chain combines TRBV2 with TRBJ1-1; possible D gene TRBD1, 5 bases. The V end lost 4 bases, the J end lost 4 bases, and 7 bases lay between the germline ends. The CDR3 loop spans 12 amino acids. Germline values: CDR1 SNHLY, CDR2 FYNNEI. The CDR3 DNA follows: TGTGCCAGCAGTGGGGACGGCACTGAAGCTTTCTTT. Encoded protein: CASSGDGTEAFF.

This clonotype was recorded a few times. This chain connects TRBV30 to TRBJ1-2; the D is unclear. The CDR3 is made up of 11 amino acids. The germline V gene encodes CDR1 GTSNPN and CDR2 SVGIG (reference sequence). With 0 bases removed from V and 8 bases from J, the gap between germline ends came to 7 bases. The CDR3 region has the DNA TGTGCCTGGAGTGTACTCTCGGGCTACACCTTC. Protein product: CAWSVLSGYTF.

This clonotype turned up a few times. The chain is built from TRBV20-1 and TRBJ2-7; D not resolved. Germline values: CDR1 DFQATT, CDR2 SNEGSKA (reference sequence). V was pared by 0 bases and J by 7 bases, with 7 bases between. The CDR3 extends over 11 amino acids. The DNA for the CDR3 is TGCAGTGCTAGAGATCGATGGGAGCAGTACTTC. Amino acids: CSARDRWEQYF.